This passage covers 3 T cell receptor beta chains from one sample sequenced in a study of blood T cell repertoires in COVID-19. Clones were read by immunoSEQ multiplex PCR, and TCRdb kept only the in-frame ones, dropping some. The repertoire has approximately 150,000 clones, around 90% of them found once; the top ten carry around 5.1%. Sequencing used peripheral blood. The receptors stem from a man aged 18 to 35 with COVID-19, enrolled during active disease.

There are a few counts of this clone. The junction does not match germline at one end; this may be a read error. V and J are TRBV6-2 or TRBV6-3 and TRBJ1-2, with TRBD1 as a possible D gene (6 bases). The germline V gene encodes CDR1 MNHEY and CDR2 SVGEGT. The CDR3 loop spans 14 amino acids. The CDR3 spells CASSNSRGDYGYTF. CDR3 coding DNA: TGTGCCAGCAGTAACTCCAGGGGTGATTATGGCTACACCTTC.

The chain combines TRBV7-2 with TRBJ2-7; D may be TRBD1 (5 bases). CDR1 and CDR2 from the germline V gene are SGHTA and FQGNSA. This CDR3 comprises 14 residues. V dropped 7 bases and J dropped 1 base, with 14 bases sitting between them. The CDR3 loop is CASTQGRVSYEQYF. The CDR3, as DNA: TGTGCCAGCACCCAGGGCAGGGTTTCCTACGAGCAGTACTTC.

The genes are TRBV27 and TRBJ1-6; D call uncertain. CDR1 and CDR2 (germline): MNHEY, SMNVEV (reference sequence). Trimming took off 7 bases at V and 7 bases at J, with 17 bases between the two ends. The CDR3 runs 15 residues. The CDR3 here is CASTPLRGGNSPLHF. The CDR3 DNA is TGTGCCAGCACTCCCCTGCGGGGAGGCAATTCACCCCTCCACTTT.